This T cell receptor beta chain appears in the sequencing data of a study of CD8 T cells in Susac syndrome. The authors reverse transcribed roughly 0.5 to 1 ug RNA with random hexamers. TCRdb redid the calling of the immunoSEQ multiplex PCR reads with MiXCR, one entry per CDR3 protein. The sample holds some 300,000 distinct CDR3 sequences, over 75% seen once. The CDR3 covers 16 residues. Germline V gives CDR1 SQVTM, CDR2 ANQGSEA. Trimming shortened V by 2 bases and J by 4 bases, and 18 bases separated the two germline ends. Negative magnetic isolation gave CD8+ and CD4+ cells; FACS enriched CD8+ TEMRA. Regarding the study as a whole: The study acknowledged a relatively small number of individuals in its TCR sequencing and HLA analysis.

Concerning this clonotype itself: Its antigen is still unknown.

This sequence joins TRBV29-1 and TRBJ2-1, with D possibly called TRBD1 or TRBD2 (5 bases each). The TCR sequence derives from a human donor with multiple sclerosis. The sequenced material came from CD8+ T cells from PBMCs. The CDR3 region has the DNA TGCAGCGTTGAATTCCTCACCGGGACCCCTTACAATGAGCAGTTCTTC. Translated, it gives CSVEFLTGTPYNEQFF.